This TCR beta chain was recovered during a study of beta chain features in type 1 diabetes. The whole isolated RNA underwent reverse transcription, so sequencing captured expressed TCRB transcripts. TCRdb's copy holds only in-frame clones and misses some; the assay was immunoSEQ multiplex PCR. This sample yields more than 200,000 clones, of which around 16% are seen a single time; 0.07% to 0.095% belongs to the top ten. Study-wide results and limits: When VDJ junctions were examined, type 1 diabetes patients showed fewer insertions and more deletions. Type 1 diabetes patients had TCRB CDR3s that were shorter (moderately but significantly so) in all four CD4+ subsets.

The CDR3 totals 17 residues. The germline V and J ends were trimmed by 0 bases and 2 bases, with 18 bases remaining between them. Germline CDR1 and CDR2: SGDLS and YYNGEE. One heparinised draw, averaging about 116 mL, was taken per donor. Sorting gave populations that all exceeded 95% purity. This clone appeared once. Its matching antigen is unknown. The chain couples TRBV9 to TRBJ2-7; TRBD2 is a possible D gene (6 bases). Specimen: naive CD4+ T cells from blood. The TCR was taken from a young man with type 1 diabetes. CDR3 loop: CASSVDSLANFPYEQYF. The CDR3 DNA is TGTGCCAGCAGCGTAGATTCCCTAGCGAACTTTCCCTACGAGCAGTACTTC.